This TCR beta chain was observed in a study of cytomegalovirus exposure and HLA in healthy donors (dated by TCRdb to about 2017). For the wider study: An earlier analysis of roughly 570 of the donors reported roughly 300 Gb of sequence data and 100 million to 120 million unique TCR beta sequences obtained from about 200 million T cells. On average, roughly 200,000 unique TCR beta nucleotide sequences were sequenced per donor among some 430 genotyped donors of the cohort, with roughly 18% of those sequences being non-productive. The genetic ancestry cluster associated with self-reported Caucasian donors included 81% of the roughly 410 genotyped donors. A later analysis re-examined previously published TCR beta repertoires from over 500 donors and added high-resolution HLA genotyping to investigate patterns of TCR occurrence. Every repertoire in the discovery cohort had been generated on one and the same sequencing platform. The T cell repertoires of 666 subjects were profiled by immunosequencing and related to cytomegalovirus serostatus. Genome-wide SNP genotypes for about 55% of the roughly 670 donors were used in a later genetic analysis, which treated that subset as a discovery cohort. A few DR-DQ haplotypes were treated as single units for association and clustering because of strong linkage in the cohort. HLA typing included class I and class II loci at four-digit resolution. Rather than drawing on any new phenotypic data, the later analysis identified candidate immune exposures from TCR beta sequences and the way those sequences occurred across donors. Besides the first cohort of roughly 640 subjects, a separate validation cohort made up of 120 different subjects was used. Alongside the repertoire data, information on donor age, sex, ethnicity and CMV serostatus was compiled. To predict cytomegalovirus infection status, the study combined high-throughput TCR immunosequencing, statistical association of individual TCRs with disease status, and machine learning. An earlier analysis of some 600 of the donors applied high-throughput TCR beta sequencing to assess whether each TCR beta V gene segment acted as functional or pseudogenic. An early release covering just under 650 HLA-typed donors comprised about 300 gigabases of sequencing data and approximately 80 million unique TCR sequences. The aim of the study was to test whether cataloging public T cell receptors could identify signatures of past pathogen exposure. The number of donors typed differed by locus, with roughly 620-630 for A, B, C, DRB1 and DQB1, around 500 for DQA1, 600 to 610 for DPA1, and over 400 for DPB1. Overall study outcomes, separate from this receptor: In a later analysis, 16,951 TCR beta sequences were associated with specific HLA alleles at a false discovery rate of 0.05. In a later analysis, most CMV-associated TCR beta chains were found to appear HLA-restricted, with HLA associations seemingly driven largely by CMV exposure. Most TCR sequences were observed very rarely across donors, whereas some public TCRs were present in many individuals. CMV serostatus was the only immune exposure information available for the cohort. The classifier was reported to diagnose cytomegalovirus status with high specificity and sensitivity in both the original cohort and the validation cohort. An association between a missense DCLRE1C variant and V-gene and J-gene trimming of TCR beta chains was found in a later genetic analysis and replicated in an independent cohort. The presence/absence analyses assumed that sequencing depth was roughly uniform across donors, and that assumption may not be true. An earlier analysis of approximately 600 of the donors showed that most TCR beta V segments appeared in productive rearrangements either about 87% or about 30% of the time, which broadly matched IMGT annotations. It was suggested by the authors that the approach could potentially be generalized to other disease states and immunological phenotypes. In a later analysis, HLA-associated TCR beta chains were found to be more clonally expanded and to have lower generation probabilities than equally common non-associated chains. In a later analysis, several top co-occurrence clusters were reported to appear linked to parvovirus B19, influenza, CMV and Epstein-Barr virus. Only TCR beta chains were sequenced in this cohort, and the absence of alpha or paired-chain data limited detectable features. In vitro tests confirmed that a few of the cytomegalovirus-associated TCR beta chains recognize cytomegalovirus antigens. Because HLA typing was missing for some donors at each locus, association tests included only the typed subset. Assigning TCR associations to individual alleles was difficult when HLA alleles, especially DR and DQ, strongly co-occurred. Because the 87-base-pair reads could not distinguish some IMGT-functional V segments, including TRBV6-2 and TRBV6-3, those segments were excluded. The study listed 150 to 200 TCR beta chains as associated with cytomegalovirus. Because counts were too low, about 18 rarely observed V segments, including chromosome 9 orphons, were excluded from the earlier analysis of 587 of the donors. The sequencing pipeline was judged likely to have produced a cluster of highly shared sequence variants as a technical artifact. A later genetic analysis reported fewer N-insertions in productive TCRs among donors in an Asian-associated ancestry cluster than the approximately 670-donor mean. In a later analysis, the rate of TCR association differed among HLA loci, with DRB1 alleles having the most associated TCRs and HLA-C alleles having the fewest. A further reported finding was that TCR beta sequences accurately predicted the HLA-A and HLA-B alleles for most subjects in the first cohort. Correlated functional status among segregating V segments might reflect linkage disequilibrium, but an unknown experimental factor could not be ruled out.

Library construction relied on the immunoSEQ multiplex PCR assay. A mixture of 60 forward primers for TCR Vbeta segments and 13 reverse primers for TCR Jbeta segments was used in the multiplex PCR. The CDR3 region of rearranged TCR beta genes was amplified from genomic DNA with a multiplex PCR assay. The Illumina HiSeq System was used to sequence the amplified TCR beta libraries as 87-base-pair reads. For the original study's pipeline: In a later analysis, some 80 million unique TCR beta chains were counted across the roughly 670 repertoires, and around 10 million of these chains were shared by at least two donors. Raw reads were error-corrected and collapsed into unique sequences by a nearest-neighbor algorithm in which closely related sequences were merged to remove PCR and sequencing errors. Alignment of CDR3 sequences to IMGT reference sequences was used to assign V, D and J gene segments. For a sequence to be retained, a match of at least six nucleotides to both a V gene segment and a J gene segment was required. Rearrangements were called productive when the CDR3 lacked stop codons and stayed in frame with V and J; all others were non-productive. Following IMGT convention, CDR3 was defined as the stretch from the second conserved V-encoded cysteine up to the conserved J-encoded phenylalanine. Sequences without an unambiguous match to a single V gene segment were excluded from the earlier analysis of several hundred of the donors. An earlier analysis of 587 of the donors called V segments functional above 56.7% productive rearrangements and segregating when the between-donor standard deviation exceeded 5%. To diagnose cytomegalovirus status from the catalog of TCR beta chain sequences, a statistical classification framework was built. In a later analysis, TCR nucleotide sequences were compared against IMGT/GENE-DB human TR gene sequences so that V and J genes could be assigned. Using the TCRdist pipeline, a later analysis assigned CDR3 sequences along with most-parsimonious VDJ recombination scenarios. In a later analysis, each TCR beta chain was defined by its CDR3 amino acid sequence together with its V-gene family, and reads without a unique V-gene family were excluded. As a way to deal with suspected cross-contamination and a sequencing artifact, a later analysis dropped under 600 nucleotide sequences that were highly shared and had low generation probability. A later analysis calculated a clonal expansion index for each public chain from normalized within-repertoire ranks of inferred template counts. Generation probabilities in a later analysis came from a VDJ recombination model fitted to out-of-frame rearrangements, and those results were checked against IGoR. In a later analysis, TCR-TCR, TCR-HLA and TCR-CMV co-occurrence was scored with hypergeometric tests, and a repertoire-size bias correction was applied to TCR pairs. False discovery rates were estimated in a later analysis by permuting HLA or CMV assignments 20 times. In a later analysis, co-occurring TCRs were grouped using DBSCAN, and TCRdist sequence similarity was added for clustering within HLA-allele-positive subsets. Repertoires with fewer than 30,000 or more than 120,000 public chains were left out of co-occurrence clustering, as were five repertoires with anomalous nucleotide sharing. TCRdb retrieved this table from immuneACCESS and kept in-frame rearrangements only. Not all clones are present; in checked studies, unresolved V genes account for under half, and no reason is known for the remainder. Clonal size and the V and J genes are those of that table, whereas D and trimming came from the DNA. In all, the sample holds around 180,000 clones, and under 85% of those were seen once. The top ten constitute roughly 5.2% of the sample.

The cohort consisted of approximately 690 healthy bone marrow donors. At the time of sampling, all cohort members were nominally healthy, though unrecorded immune exposures were likely present. The donor tested CMV seronegative and was one of the 352 seronegative cohort members. A peripheral blood sample was collected from each donor, and TCR beta sequencing was performed on peripheral blood mononuclear cells. The Qiagen DNeasy Blood Extraction Kit was used to extract genomic DNA from the blood cell samples. Inclusive of the bounding cysteine and phenylalanine, the CDR3 is 16 residues long. Only CDR3 DNA remains: 48 bases, in frame from the first base. The germline V gene encodes CDR1 MNHEY and CDR2 SMNVEV (reference sequence). V is shortened by 5 bases, J by 2 bases, and the region joining them spans 18 bases. As regards this clone: Its antigen is not yet known. Base quality data are lacking; no much larger clone is found one base away.

The chain couples TRBV27 to TRBJ1-2, with TRBD1 as a weak D call on 6 bases. The TCR was taken from a young man in good health and CMV-seronegative. What was sequenced was PBMCs. In nucleotides, the sequence is TGTGCCAGCAGTGCGAAGTCGGGACATGGGAACTATGGCTACACCTTC. Its product reads: CASSAKSGHGNYGYTF.